The TCR beta chain described here comes from a study of graft-versus-host responses after intestinal transplantation. Background on the study: Isolated intestinal, liver-intestinal, or multivisceral transplants were what recipients had. Each recipient received anti-thymocyte globulin induction, then tacrolimus and steroids for 3 to 4 years.

Sequencing used immunoSEQ multiplex PCR; TCRdb keeps in-frame clones, though not all of them. The sample lists about 70,000 clones, over 85% occurring once. Trimming stripped 5 bases from V and 1 base from J, with 9 bases between. CDR3 length: 14 amino acids. Germline V gene data show CDR1 as MNHEY and CDR2 as SMNVEV (reference sequence). Comment on this clone: Antigen specificity is unknown.

The chain uses TRBV27 and TRBJ2-1, with a possible D match to TRBD1 (5 bases). The sequence came from a human donor who received an intestinal transplant. The material sequenced was unstimulated CD8+ T cells sorted from spleen or lymph node cells, taken before intestinal transplant. The CDR3 loop is CASSPDSSYNEQFF. Here the CDR3 DNA reads TGTGCCAGCAGTCCCGACAGTTCCTACAATGAGCAGTTCTTC.